This T cell receptor beta chain appears in the sequencing data of a study of cytomegalovirus exposure and HLA in healthy donors. Primers for the PCR totalled 60 Vbeta and 13 Jbeta. TCRdb keeps only in-frame clones here, not all; method: immunoSEQ multiplex PCR. Of 150,000 or so clones listed, around three quarters were seen once; the top ten hold 10% to 15%. The V gene lost 8 bases and the J gene lost 4 bases, with 9 bases spanning the gap. Per germline, CDR1 SNHLY and CDR2 FYNNEI. CDR3 length equals 11 residues. This TCR came from a man in his forties or fifties in good health and CMV-seropositive. The genes are TRBV2 and TRBJ2-7; D remains unclear. The material sequenced was PBMCs. In nucleotides, the CDR3 is TGTGCCAGCCGGAGTCCGTACGAGCAGTACTTC. Its translation is CASRSPYEQYF. The whole variable domain, filled in from reference TRBV2 and TRBJ2-7, reads EPEVTQTPSHQVTQMGQEVILRCVPISNHLYFYWYRQILGQKVEFLVSFYNNEISEKSEIFDDQFSVERPDGSNFTLKIRSTKLEDSAMYFCASRSPYEQYFGPGTRLTVT.